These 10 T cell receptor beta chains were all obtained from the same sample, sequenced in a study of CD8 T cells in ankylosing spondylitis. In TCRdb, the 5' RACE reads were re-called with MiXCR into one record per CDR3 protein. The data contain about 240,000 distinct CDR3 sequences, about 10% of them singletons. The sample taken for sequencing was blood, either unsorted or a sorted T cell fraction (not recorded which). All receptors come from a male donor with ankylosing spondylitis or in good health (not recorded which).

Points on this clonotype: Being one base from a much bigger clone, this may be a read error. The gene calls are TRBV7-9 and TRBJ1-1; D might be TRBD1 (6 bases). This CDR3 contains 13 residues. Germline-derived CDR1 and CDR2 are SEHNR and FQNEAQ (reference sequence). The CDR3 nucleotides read TGTGCCAGCAGCTTAAGTCCGACAGGAGAAGTTTTCTTT. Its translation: CASSLSPTGEVFF.

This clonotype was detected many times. This CDR3 is CASKTANEKLFF. The CDR3, as DNA: TGTGCCAGCAAGACGGCCAATGAAAAACTGTTTTTT. V is TRBV7-6 and J is TRBJ1-4; D not certain. CDR1 is SGHVS and CDR2 is FNYEAQ in the germline V gene. Between the trimmed V and J ends, which lost 7 bases and 5 bases, there was a span of 8 bases. The CDR3 extends over 12 amino acids.

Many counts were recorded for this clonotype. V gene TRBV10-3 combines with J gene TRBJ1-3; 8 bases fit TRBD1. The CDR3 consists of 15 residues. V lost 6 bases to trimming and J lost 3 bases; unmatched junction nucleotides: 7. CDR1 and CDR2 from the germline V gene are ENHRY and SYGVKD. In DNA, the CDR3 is TGTGCCATCAGATCCACAGGGGGTGATGGAAACACCATATATTTT. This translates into CAIRSTGGDGNTIYF.

The CDR3 is CASSQGADGDTQYF. CDR3 in DNA: TGCGCCAGCAGCCAGGGGGCTGACGGCGATACGCAGTATTTT. The V and J genes are TRBV4-1 and TRBJ2-3, with D possibly matching TRBD1 (6 bases). The CDR3 contains 14 residues. V was trimmed by 3 bases and J by 6 bases, leaving 13 bases between them. Germline lookup yields CDR1 MGHRA and CDR2 YSYEKL.

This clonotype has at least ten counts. CDR3 protein: CASSLAGADGELFF. In nucleotides, the CDR3 is TGTGCCAGCAGCTTGGCAGGGGCGGACGGGGAGCTGTTTTTT. This rearrangement joins TRBV5-5 to TRBJ2-2; D is possibly TRBD1 (6 bases). The CDR3 contains 14 residues. Germline CDR1 is SGHKS and CDR2 is YYEKEE (reference sequence). Trimming left V 0 bases short and J 7 bases short, with 10 bases between.

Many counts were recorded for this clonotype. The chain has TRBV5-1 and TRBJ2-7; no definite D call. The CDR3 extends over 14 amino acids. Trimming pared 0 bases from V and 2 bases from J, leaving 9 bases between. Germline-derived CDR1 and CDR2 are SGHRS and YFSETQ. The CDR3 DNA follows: TGCGCCAGCAGCTTGGAGTTGACTCCCTACGAGCAGTACTTC. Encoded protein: CASSLELTPYEQYF.

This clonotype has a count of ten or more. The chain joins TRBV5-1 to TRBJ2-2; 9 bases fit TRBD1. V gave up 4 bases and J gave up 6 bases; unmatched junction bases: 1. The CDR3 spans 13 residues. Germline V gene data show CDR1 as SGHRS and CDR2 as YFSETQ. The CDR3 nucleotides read TGCGCCAGCAGCGGGGACAGGGCCGGGGAGCTGTTTTTT. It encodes CASSGDRAGELFF. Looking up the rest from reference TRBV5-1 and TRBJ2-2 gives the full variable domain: KAGVTQTPRYLIKTRGQQVTLSCSPISGHRSVSWYQQTPGQGLQFLFEYFSETQRNKGNFPGRFSGRQFSNSRSEMNVSTLELGDSALYLCASSGDRAGELFFGEGSRLTVL.

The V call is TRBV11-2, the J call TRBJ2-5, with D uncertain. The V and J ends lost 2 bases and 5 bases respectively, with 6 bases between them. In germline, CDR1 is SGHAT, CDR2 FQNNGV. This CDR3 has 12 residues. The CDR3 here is CASSLNWETQYF. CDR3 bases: TGTGCCAGCAGCTTAAATTGGGAGACCCAGTACTTC.

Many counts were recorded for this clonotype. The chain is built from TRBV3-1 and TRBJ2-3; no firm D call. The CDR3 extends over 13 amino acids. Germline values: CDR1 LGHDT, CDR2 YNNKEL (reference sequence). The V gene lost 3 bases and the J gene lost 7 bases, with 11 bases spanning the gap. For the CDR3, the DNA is TGTGCCAGCAGCCAGCCTACGACCAATACGCAGTATTTT. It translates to CASSQPTTNTQYF.

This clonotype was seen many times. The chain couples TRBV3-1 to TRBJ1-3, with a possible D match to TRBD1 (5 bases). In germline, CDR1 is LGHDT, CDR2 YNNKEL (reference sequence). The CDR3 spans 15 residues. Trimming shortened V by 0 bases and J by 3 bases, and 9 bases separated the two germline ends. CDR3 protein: CASSQDLGDGNTIYF. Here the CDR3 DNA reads TGTGCCAGCAGCCAAGACCTAGGGGATGGAAACACCATATATTTT.